The sequence of this TCR beta chain was determined in a study of beta chain features in type 1 diabetes. A word on this clone: Its target is unknown.

TCRB transcripts that were expressed got sequenced, as all of the isolated RNA had been reverse transcribed. TCRdb's table, derived via immunoSEQ multiplex PCR, lists solely in-frame clones and lacks some. The profile shows around 310,000 clones, about 13% of them singletons. The CDR3 runs 15 residues. The V end was cut by 3 bases, the J end by 1 base, with 13 bases between. The V gene's germline CDR1 is SGHDT and CDR2 YYEEEE. Study outcomes and limitations: A cDNA-based sequencing approach could over-represent cells with high TCR expression. Among all four CD4+ subsets, Type 1 diabetes patients had TCRB CDR3s that were moderately but significantly shorter.

Stem cell-like memory, regulatory, central memory and naive CD4+ cells were sorted via CD45RO/CCR7/CD25/CD127/CD95/CD27. This TCR derives from a woman younger than 30 with type 1 diabetes. The genes are TRBV5-6 and TRBJ1-1; D remains unclear. The sample consisted of naive CD4+ T cells from blood. DNA for the CDR3: TGTGCCAGCAGCTGGGCTCCGGGAAAGAACACTGAAGCTTTCTTT. It translates to CASSWAPGKNTEAFF.